The clone carrying this T cell receptor (beta chain) has a count of ten or more. What it recognizes is unknown. Per germline, CDR1 DFQATT and CDR2 SNEGSKA (reference sequence). This CDR3 is built from 13 residues. The V and J ends lost 6 bases and 8 bases respectively, with 16 bases between them. The data derive from a study of human T cells and chemical hapten exposure. Overall study: Read at 6 days, the patch tests placed 0.01% DPC on the upper back.

Each CDR3 protein is one row after TCRdb ran MiXCR on the RACE reads. The data contain about 160,000 distinct CDR3 sequences, 25% to 35% of them singletons. Study conclusions and caveats: Versus controls, significantly more large CDR3 similarity clusters arose from expanded TCRs.

Time point described: patch test 3, about 24 weeks after DPC sensitization. Treatment: therapeutic diphenylcyclopropenone sensitization with weekly scalp DPC. Unfractionated whole blood served as the source for total RNA extraction. V usage is TRBV20-1 and J usage is TRBJ1-4; D is unresolved. The sample consisted of whole blood, taken in connection with sensitization to the hapten diphenylcyclopropenone (DPC). This TCR was sampled from a woman aged 18-30 years with alopecia areata. Some clones in this sample may be carry-over from other donors' samples. CDR3: CSAGGGFSEKLFF. The CDR3 coding sequence is TGCAGTGCGGGCGGTGGGTTTAGCGAAAAACTGTTTTTT.